Below are 18 T cell receptor beta chains sequenced from a single sample in a study of cytomegalovirus exposure and HLA in healthy donors (dated by TCRdb to the late 2010s). The library was generated by the immunoSEQ multiplex PCR assay. For the multiplex PCR, a mixture combining 60 forward primers for TCR Vbeta segments and 13 reverse primers for TCR Jbeta segments was used. The table comes from immuneACCESS by way of TCRdb, which keeps in-frame sequences with V and J called. Part of the clones is missing from these tables; in studies checked, under half for an unresolved V gene and the rest for unknown reasons. Present in this sample are approximately 200,000 clones, less than 85% of which were seen just once. The ten largest clonotypes hold more than 1.5% of the sample. The source material was PBMCs. These receptors all come from a girl aged 5 to 17 in good health and CMV-seropositive.

This clone has just a few counts. The chain has TRBV7-8 and TRBJ1-3, with D possibly TRBD1 on 6 matching bases. CDR3 length: 14 residues. V was cut by 4 bases and J by 3 bases, with 10 bases left in between. Per germline, CDR1 SGHVS and CDR2 FQNEAQ. The CDR3 loop reads CASSSGGHGNTIYF. In nucleotides, the CDR3 is TGTGCCAGCAGCTCGGGGGGGCATGGAAACACCATATATTTT.

V usage is TRBV2 and J usage is TRBJ1-5; 7 positions agree with TRBD1. J lost 1 base, V lost 6 bases, and 0 bases had no gene match. Germline values: CDR1 SNHLY, CDR2 FYNNEI. This CDR3 spans 13 amino acids. In DNA, the CDR3 is TGTGCCAGCAGGGGACAGAGCAATCAGCCCCAGCATTTT. Translating gives CASRGQSNQPQHF.

The chain uses TRBV9 and TRBJ1-2; 8 bases line up with TRBD1. With 3 bases clipped from V and 6 bases from J, the junction kept 7 bases outside the gene matches. Germline V CDR1 and CDR2: SGDLS, YYNGEE. This CDR3 comprises 14 residues. The CDR3: CASSGRQGLDGYTF. The DNA for the CDR3 is TGTGCCAGCAGCGGAAGACAGGGGTTGGATGGCTACACCTTC.

This clone was seen once. The chain employs TRBV25-1 and TRBJ2-1; TRBD1 matches at 10 bases. CDR3 size: 15 residues. CDR1 and CDR2 (germline): MGHDK, SYGVNS. Trimming took 2 bases from V and 7 from J; bases not matched to a gene: 5. The CDR3 spells CASSEMGTGVNEQFF. CDR3 nucleotide sequence: TGTGCCAGCAGTGAAATGGGGACAGGGGTGAATGAGCAGTTCTTC.

The chain employs TRBV5-6 and TRBJ2-4; 13 bases match TRBD2. The germline CDR1 and CDR2 sequences are SGHDT and YYEEEE. This CDR3 region has 16 residues. Trimming at V came to 0 bases and at J to 5 bases, leaving 2 bases not matched to a gene. The CDR3 sequence: CASSLGTSGGENIQYF. The CDR3 nucleotides are TGTGCCAGCAGCTTGGGGACTAGCGGGGGAGAAAACATTCAGTACTTC.

V gene TRBV6-1 combines with J gene TRBJ2-1, with 8 bases lining up with TRBD2. Germline CDR1 reads MNHNS; CDR2 reads SASEGT. This CDR3 is 17 amino acids long. V lost 0 bases, J lost 0 bases, and 4 bases stayed unmatched. The CDR3 region is CASSEASLAGSYNEQFF. The CDR3 nucleotides read TGTGCCAGCAGTGAAGCCTCCCTAGCGGGCTCCTACAATGAGCAGTTCTTC.

This clone was counted a single time. This chain connects TRBV5-1 to TRBJ1-1; perhaps TRBD1 as D (5 bases). V was trimmed by 0 bases and J by 1 base, leaving 7 bases between them. Germline CDR1 reads SGHRS; CDR2 reads YFSETQ. The CDR3 spans 14 residues. The CDR3 nucleotides read TGCGCCAGCAGCTTGGGACAGACGAACACTGAAGCTTTCTTT. Residues: CASSLGQTNTEAFF. The complete variable domain, with remaining parts taken from reference TRBV5-1 and TRBJ1-1, reads KAGVTQTPRYLIKTRGQQVTLSCSPISGHRSVSWYQQTPGQGLQFLFEYFSETQRNKGNFPGRFSGRQFSNSRSEMNVSTLELGDSALYLCASSLGQTNTEAFFGQGTRLTVV.

The genes are TRBV19 and TRBJ1-5; unclear D gene. This CDR3 is built from 14 residues. V dropped 4 bases and J dropped 2 bases, with 9 bases sitting between them. CDR1 and CDR2 (germline): LNHDA, SQIVND (reference sequence). Here the CDR3 DNA reads TGTGCCAGTAGTAACGGGGTCGGCAATCAGCCCCAGCATTTT. Its protein is CASSNGVGNQPQHF.

CDR3 sequence (DNA): TGCGCCAGCAGGGGCGGGACAGGGGTCACCGGGGAGCTGTTTTTT. It translates to CASRGGTGVTGELFF. The chain uses TRBV5-1 and TRBJ2-2; TRBD1 matches at 10 bases. The V segment lost 5 bases and the J segment 4 bases; nucleotides outside the gene matches: 5. Germline loops: CDR1 SGHRS, CDR2 YFSETQ. CDR3 length: 15 residues.

The chain carries TRBV4-1 and TRBJ1-1, with 8 bases fitting TRBD1. CDR1 MGHRA and CDR2 YSYEKL come from the germline V gene. The CDR3 is 15 residues long. Trimming removed 4 bases from V and 4 bases from J; junction bases left unmatched: 8. The CDR3 nucleotides are TGCGCCAGCAGCCTATCCAGGGGGCCGGGCACTGAAGCTTTCTTT. This codes for CASSLSRGPGTEAFF.

The V call is TRBV7-6, the J call TRBJ2-5, with 9 bases that match TRBD1. The V and J ends lost 3 bases and 1 base, in that order; junction bases with no gene match: 6. The CDR3 runs to 16 residues. Germline V gene data show CDR1 as SGHVS and CDR2 as FNYEAQ. This CDR3 reads CASSLGGGQGQETQYF. The CDR3 DNA follows: TGTGCCAGCAGCTTGGGGGGGGGACAGGGCCAAGAGACCCAGTACTTC.

The chain is built from TRBV9 and TRBJ1-2; D not resolved. V lost 4 bases and J 8 bases, leaving 18 bases between the germline ends. The germline V gene encodes CDR1 SGDLS and CDR2 YYNGEE. The CDR3 runs to 14 residues. The CDR3 sequence: CASSPQREGGGYTF. The CDR3 DNA sequence: TGTGCCAGCAGCCCGCAGCGGGAGGGCGGGGGCTACACCTTC.

This clone has more than one count but fewer than ten. The chain couples TRBV19 to TRBJ2-7; 11 positions agree with TRBD2. Germline V gene data show CDR1 as LNHDA and CDR2 as SQIVND (reference sequence). The length of the CDR3 is 16 residues. Trimming at V came to 5 bases and at J to 0 bases, leaving 6 bases not matched to a gene. CDR3 loop: CASSYRLAGPSYEQYF. In DNA, the CDR3 is TGTGCCAGTAGTTACAGACTAGCGGGGCCCTCCTACGAGCAGTACTTC. Full variable domain (remainder filled in from reference TRBV19 and TRBJ2-7): DGGITQSPKYLFRKEGQNVTLSCEQNLNHDAMYWYRQDPGQGLRLIYYSQIVNDFQKGDIAEGYSVSREKKESFPLTVTSAQKNPTAFYLCASSYRLAGPSYEQYFGPGTRLTVT.

For this clone: Other DNA sequences in this specimen translate into the identical CDR3. As DNA, the CDR3 is TGTGCCAGCAGCCCTGGGGGGAATTCACCCCTCCACTTT. Translation gives CASSPGGNSPLHF. The rearrangement joins TRBV7-8 to TRBJ1-6; the D gene is possibly TRBD1 (5 bases). With 5 bases removed from V and 7 bases from J, the gap between germline ends came to 9 bases. Germline V gene data show CDR1 as SGHVS and CDR2 as FQNEAQ. The CDR3 covers 13 residues. Looking up the rest from reference TRBV7-8 and TRBJ1-6 gives the full variable domain: GAGVSQSPRYKVAKRGQDVALRCDPISGHVSLFWYQQALGQGPEFLTYFQNEAQLDKSGLPSDRFFAERPEGSVSTLKIQRTQQEDSAVYLCASSPGGNSPLHFGNGTRLTVT.

This rearrangement joins TRBV4-3 to TRBJ1-1, with TRBD1 identical over 9 bases. Trimming took 1 base from V and 1 from J; bases not matched to a gene: 4. The CDR3 totals 16 residues. CDR1 and CDR2 (germline): LGHNA, YSLEER. The CDR3 protein is CASSQGTGQGNTEAFF. The CDR3, as DNA: TGCGCCAGCAGCCAAGGGACGGGACAGGGGAACACTGAAGCTTTCTTT.

The genes are TRBV11-2 and TRBJ2-3; TRBD2 matches 14 bases. CDR3 size: 15 residues. V was clipped by 5 bases and J by 4 bases; unmatched bases: 2. Germline V gives CDR1 SGHAT, CDR2 FQNNGV. For the CDR3, the DNA is TGTGCCAGCAGCGTGGGACTAGCGGGGGCAGATACGCAGTATTTT. Amino acids: CASSVGLAGADTQYF.

This chain joins TRBV11-2 and TRBJ2-3; perhaps TRBD2 as D (6 bases). The CDR3 runs to 16 residues. The germline CDR1 and CDR2 sequences are SGHAT and FQNNGV. V dropped 2 bases and J dropped 6 bases, with 18 bases sitting between them. CDR3 sequence: CASSLWLSGGKDTQYF. CDR3 nucleotide sequence: TGTGCCAGCAGCTTATGGTTGAGCGGCGGGAAGGATACGCAGTATTTT.

This rearrangement joins TRBV5-4 to TRBJ2-2; a possible D gene is TRBD2 (5 bases). From germline, CDR1 is SGHNT and CDR2 YYREEE (reference sequence). The CDR3 consists of 13 residues. Deletions cut 4 bases from V and 8 bases from J, with 12 bases between. The CDR3 sequence is CASSLASRGELFF. CDR3 in DNA: TGTGCCAGCAGCCTAGCATCACGAGGGGAGCTGTTTTTT.